What follows describes a single T cell receptor beta chain. Its antigen is not known. This specimen comes from a study of T cell responses to AZD1222 COVID-19 vaccine. Study-wide points: Only six AZD1222 recipients tested seropositive at baseline. White British people made up most donors, females outnumbered males, and clonal diversity was possibly underestimated. Epitopes outside B.1.351 and B.1.1.7 mutated regions reportedly drew nearly half of spike TCRs.

Clones were read by immunoSEQ multiplex PCR, and TCRdb kept only the in-frame ones, dropping some. The table includes tens of thousands of clones, under 90% detected once. This receptor was taken from an adult who received the AZD1222 COVID-19 vaccine. The starting material was peripheral blood, obtained 28 days after the second AZD1222 dose.

As DNA, the CDR3 is TGTGCCAGCAGCCCTCTAAGGCTAGGGACTGAAGCTTTCTTT. This sequence encodes CASSPLRLGTEAFF. The chain employs TRBV5-6 and TRBJ1-1; D is ambiguous. This CDR3 spans 14 amino acids. Germline V lookup: CDR1 SGHDT, CDR2 YYEEEE. The V end lost 4 bases, the J end lost 5 bases, and 15 bases lay between the germline ends. The complete variable domain, with remaining parts taken from reference TRBV5-6 and TRBJ1-1, reads DAGVTQSPTHLIKTRGQQVTLRCSPKSGHDTVSWYQQALGQGPQFIFQYYEEEERQRGNFPDRFSGHQFPNYSSELNVNALLLGDSALYLCASSPLRLGTEAFFGQGTRLTVV.